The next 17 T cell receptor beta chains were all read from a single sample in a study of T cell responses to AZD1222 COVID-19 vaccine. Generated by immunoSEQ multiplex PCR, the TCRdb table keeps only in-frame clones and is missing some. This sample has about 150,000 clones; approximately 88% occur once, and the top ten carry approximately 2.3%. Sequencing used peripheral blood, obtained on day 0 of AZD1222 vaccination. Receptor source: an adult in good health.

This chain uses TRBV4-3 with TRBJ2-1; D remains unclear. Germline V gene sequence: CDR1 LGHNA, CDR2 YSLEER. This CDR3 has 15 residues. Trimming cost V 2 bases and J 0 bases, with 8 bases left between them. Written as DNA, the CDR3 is TGCGCCAGCAGCCAAACCCCTAGCTCCTACAATGAGCAGTTCTTC. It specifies CASSQTPSSYNEQFF.

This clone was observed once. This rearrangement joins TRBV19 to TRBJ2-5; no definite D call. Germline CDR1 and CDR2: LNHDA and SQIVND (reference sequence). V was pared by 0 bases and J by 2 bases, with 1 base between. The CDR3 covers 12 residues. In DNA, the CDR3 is TGTGCCAGTAGTATAGATCAAGAGACCCAGTACTTC. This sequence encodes CASSIDQETQYF.

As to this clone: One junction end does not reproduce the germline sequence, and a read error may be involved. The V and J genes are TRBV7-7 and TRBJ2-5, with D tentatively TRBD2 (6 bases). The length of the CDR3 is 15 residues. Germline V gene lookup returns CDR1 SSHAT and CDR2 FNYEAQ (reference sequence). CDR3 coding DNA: TGTGCTAGCAGCTTAGCAGGAGGGGACGTGGAGACCCAGTACTTC. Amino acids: CASSLAGGDVETQYF.

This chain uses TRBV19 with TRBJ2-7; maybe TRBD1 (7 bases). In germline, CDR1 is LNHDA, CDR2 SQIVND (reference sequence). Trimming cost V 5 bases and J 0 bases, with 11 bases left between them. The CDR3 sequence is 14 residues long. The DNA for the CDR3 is TGTGCCAGTAGTCGGGGGACAGCCTCCTACGAGCAGTACTTC. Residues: CASSRGTASYEQYF.

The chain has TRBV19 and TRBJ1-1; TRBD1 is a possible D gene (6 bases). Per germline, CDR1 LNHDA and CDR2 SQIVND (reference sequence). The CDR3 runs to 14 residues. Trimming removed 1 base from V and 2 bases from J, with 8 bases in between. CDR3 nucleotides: TGTGCCAGTAGTATAGGAGGGGGTAACACTGAAGCTTTCTTT. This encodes CASSIGGGNTEAFF.

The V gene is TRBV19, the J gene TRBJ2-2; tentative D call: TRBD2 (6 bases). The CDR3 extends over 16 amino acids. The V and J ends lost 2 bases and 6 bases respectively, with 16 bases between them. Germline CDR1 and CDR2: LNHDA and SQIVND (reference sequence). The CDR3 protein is CASSITASGVAGELFF. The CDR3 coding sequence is TGTGCCAGTAGTATAACGGCGTCGGGGGTTGCCGGGGAGCTGTTTTTT. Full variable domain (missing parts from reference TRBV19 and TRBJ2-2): DGGITQSPKYLFRKEGQNVTLSCEQNLNHDAMYWYRQDPGQGLRLIYYSQIVNDFQKGDIAEGYSVSREKKESFPLTVTSAQKNPTAFYLCASSITASGVAGELFFGEGSRLTVL.

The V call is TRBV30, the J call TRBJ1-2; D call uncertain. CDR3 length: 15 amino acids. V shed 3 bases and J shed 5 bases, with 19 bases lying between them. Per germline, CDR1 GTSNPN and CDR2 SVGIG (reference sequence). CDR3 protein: CAWSQDARMIYGYTF. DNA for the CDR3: TGTGCCTGGAGCCAGGACGCCAGGATGATATATGGCTACACCTTC.

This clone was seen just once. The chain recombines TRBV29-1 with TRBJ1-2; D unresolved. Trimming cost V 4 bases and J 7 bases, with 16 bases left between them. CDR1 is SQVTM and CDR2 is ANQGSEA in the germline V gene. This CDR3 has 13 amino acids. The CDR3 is CSVGEQNLGGYTF. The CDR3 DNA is TGCAGCGTTGGCGAGCAAAACCTGGGTGGCTACACCTTC.

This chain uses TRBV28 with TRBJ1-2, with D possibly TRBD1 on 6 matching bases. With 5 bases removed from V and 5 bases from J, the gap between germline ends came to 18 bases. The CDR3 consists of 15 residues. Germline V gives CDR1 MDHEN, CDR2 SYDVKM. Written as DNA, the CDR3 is TGTGCCAGCAGTCTACCCGCAGGGGAGAATTATGGCTACACCTTC. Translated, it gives CASSLPAGENYGYTF.

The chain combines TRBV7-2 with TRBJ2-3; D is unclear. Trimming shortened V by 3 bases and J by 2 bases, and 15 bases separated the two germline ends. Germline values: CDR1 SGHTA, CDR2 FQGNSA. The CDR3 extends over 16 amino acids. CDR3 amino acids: CASSLVGRLDTDTQYF. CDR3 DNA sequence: TGTGCCAGCAGCTTGGTAGGACGCTTAGACACAGATACGCAGTATTTT.

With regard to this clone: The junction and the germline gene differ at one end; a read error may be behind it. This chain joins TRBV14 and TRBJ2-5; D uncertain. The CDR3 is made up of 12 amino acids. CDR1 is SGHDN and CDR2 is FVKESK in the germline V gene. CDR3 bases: TGTGCCAGCAGCCGCATCGGTCTCCGAAAGGACTTC. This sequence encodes CASSRIGLRKDF.

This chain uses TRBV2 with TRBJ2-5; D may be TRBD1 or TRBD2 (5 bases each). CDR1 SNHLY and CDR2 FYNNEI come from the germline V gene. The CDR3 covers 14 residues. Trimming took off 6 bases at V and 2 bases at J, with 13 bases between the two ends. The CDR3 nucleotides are TGTGCCAGCAGCGGGGCGCGGGCTCAAGAGACCCAGTACTTC. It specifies CASSGARAQETQYF.

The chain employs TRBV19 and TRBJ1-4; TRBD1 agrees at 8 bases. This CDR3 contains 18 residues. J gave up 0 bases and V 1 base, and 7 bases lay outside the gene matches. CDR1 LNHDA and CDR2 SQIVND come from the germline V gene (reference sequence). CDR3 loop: CASSIGRTGRATNEKLFF. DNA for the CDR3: TGTGCCAGTAGTATAGGAAGGACAGGGAGAGCAACTAATGAAAAACTGTTTTTT.

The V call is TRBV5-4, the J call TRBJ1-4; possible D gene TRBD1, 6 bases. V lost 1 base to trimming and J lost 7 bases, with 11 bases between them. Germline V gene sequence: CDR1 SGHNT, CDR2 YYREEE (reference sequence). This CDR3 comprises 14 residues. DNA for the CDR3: TGTGCCAGCAGCTTGCAGGGGCGCGGTGAAAAACTGTTTTTT. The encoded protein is CASSLQGRGEKLFF.

The CDR3, as DNA: TGTGCCATCAGTGAGTCTGTATTTGGCACAGATACGCAGTATTTT. This translates into CAISESVFGTDTQYF. The chain recombines TRBV10-3 with TRBJ2-3, with D unclear. V was pared by 0 bases and J by 1 base, with 8 bases between. The CDR3 sequence is 15 residues long. Looked up from germline, CDR1 is ENHRY and CDR2 is SYGVKD.

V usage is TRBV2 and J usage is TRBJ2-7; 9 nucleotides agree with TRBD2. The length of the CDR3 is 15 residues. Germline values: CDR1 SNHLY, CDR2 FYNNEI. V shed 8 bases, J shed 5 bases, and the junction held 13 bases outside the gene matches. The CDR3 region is CASGSAGGPRDEQYF. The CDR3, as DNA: TGTGCCAGCGGAAGCGCGGGAGGGCCTCGGGACGAGCAGTACTTC.

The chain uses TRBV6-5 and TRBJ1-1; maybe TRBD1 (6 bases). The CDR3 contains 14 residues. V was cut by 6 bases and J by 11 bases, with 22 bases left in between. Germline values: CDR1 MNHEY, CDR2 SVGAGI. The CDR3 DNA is TGTGCCAGCAGAGCATCGGGGGCCGGGCCGGGGGCTTTCTTT. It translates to CASRASGAGPGAFF.